The 31 T cell receptor beta chains presented below share a single source sample, sequenced in a study of blood T cell repertoires in COVID-19. Generated by immunoSEQ multiplex PCR, the TCRdb table keeps only in-frame clones and is missing some. The table has about 100,000 clones, around 92% seen once. Sequencing input: peripheral blood. Receptors originate from a man between 18 and 29 years old with acute or convalescent COVID-19.

This chain links TRBV5-6 with TRBJ1-6, with TRBD1 matching 7 bases. The CDR3 loop spans 14 amino acids. Germline CDR1 and CDR2: SGHDT and YYEEEE. The ends lost 5 bases at V and 6 bases at J; junction bases unmatched: 5. As DNA, the CDR3 is TGTGCCAGCAGATCGACAGGGCTTAATTCACCCCTCCACTTT. This gives the protein CASRSTGLNSPLHF.

This clone was seen just once. The chain carries TRBV3-1 (or the pseudogene TRBV3-2) and TRBJ1-1; D is uncertain. The V end was cut by 4 bases, the J end by 1 base, with 10 bases between. CDR1 and CDR2 from the germline V gene are LGHDT and YNNKEL (reference sequence). The CDR3 contains 14 residues. The CDR3 nucleotides are TGTGCCAGCAGCCTCCATCCAGGGAACACTGAAGCTTTCTTT. Translating gives CASSLHPGNTEAFF.

This clone was observed a single time. This chain links TRBV18 with TRBJ1-5, with 7 bases matching TRBD1. Germline loops: CDR1 KGHSH, CDR2 LQKENI. The V gene end was trimmed by 6 bases and the J gene end by 2 bases; junction bases not matched to a gene: 1. CDR3 length equals 13 residues. In DNA form, the CDR3 reads TGTGCCAGCTCCGGACAGGGCAATCAGCCCCAGCATTTT. This translates into CASSGQGNQPQHF.

As DNA, the CDR3 is TGCGCCAGCAGCCTTATAAGGGACAGGGGGTTTGAGGAGCAGTACTTC. Translating gives CASSLIRDRGFEEQYF. The V gene is TRBV5-1, the J gene TRBJ2-7; the match to TRBD1 covers 11 bases. Germline CDR1 and CDR2: SGHRS and YFSETQ. The CDR3 has 16 amino acids. V shed 4 bases and J 7 bases; nucleotides not matched to a gene: 13.

The rearrangement links TRBV19 to TRBJ1-2; D ambiguous. V lost 7 bases to trimming and J lost 4 bases, with 16 bases between them. The CDR3 runs 14 residues. The V gene's germline CDR1 is LNHDA and CDR2 SQIVND (reference sequence). In DNA form, the CDR3 reads TGTGCCAGTACCGATCGGGAACGGATCTATGGCTACACCTTC. This gives the protein CASTDRERIYGYTF.

The chain recombines TRBV3-1 (or the pseudogene TRBV3-2) with TRBJ2-7; no firm D call. The CDR3 sequence is 14 residues long. The ends were cut back, 5 bases at V and 2 bases at J, with 13 bases in the middle. Germline CDR1 is LGHDT and CDR2 is YNNKEL (reference sequence). CDR3 loop: CASSKNSLPYEQYF. The CDR3 DNA reads as TGTGCCAGCAGCAAAAACAGCCTTCCCTACGAGCAGTACTTC.

This rearrangement joins TRBV30 to TRBJ1-4; 10 bases are shared with TRBD1. The germline V gene has CDR1 GTSNPN and CDR2 SVGIG (reference sequence). Trimming removed 5 bases from V and 8 bases from J; junction bases left unmatched: 5. The CDR3 loop spans 13 amino acids. CDR3 residues: CAWDRDRGEKLFF. The CDR3 DNA reads TGTGCCTGGGACCGGGACAGGGGCGAAAAACTGTTTTTT.

The chain couples TRBV10-3 to TRBJ1-3; 8 positions agree with TRBD1. CDR1 is ENHRY and CDR2 is SYGVKD in the germline V gene. The CDR3 has 16 residues. With 3 bases clipped from V and 0 bases from J, the junction kept 4 bases outside the gene matches. CDR3 sequence: CAISDPGQASGNTIYF. The CDR3 nucleotides are TGTGCCATCAGTGACCCGGGACAGGCCTCTGGAAACACCATATATTTT.

The chain joins TRBV19 to TRBJ2-3; TRBD2 matches at 12 bases. Trimming at V came to 7 bases and at J to 3 bases, leaving 5 bases not matched to a gene. From germline, CDR1 is LNHDA and CDR2 SQIVND (reference sequence). The CDR3 extends over 15 amino acids. The CDR3 reads CASTRLAGETDTQYF. DNA of the CDR3: TGTGCCAGTACCCGACTAGCGGGAGAGACAGATACGCAGTATTTT.

This sequence joins TRBV5-1 and TRBJ1-1; D gene ambiguous. V lost 6 bases and J lost 1, with 16 bases in between. CDR3 size: 15 residues. Germline loops: CDR1 SGHRS, CDR2 YFSETQ. Here the CDR3 DNA reads TGCGCCAGCACGAATCCCCTGCCGGGGAACACTGAAGCTTTCTTT. Its protein is CASTNPLPGNTEAFF.

This clone was seen once. J is TRBJ2-3 and V is TRBV25-1; 7 bases map to TRBD1. The V and J ends lost 1 base and 4 bases, in that order; junction bases with no gene match: 5. The germline gives CDR1 MGHDK, CDR2 SYGVNS. CDR3 length equals 15 residues. The CDR3 DNA reads TGTGCCAGCAGTGAATGGGCAGGGGGTGCAGATACGCAGTATTTT. Its translation: CASSEWAGGADTQYF.

The chain uses TRBV10-3 and TRBJ2-5; D is perhaps TRBD1 (5 bases). The V gene lost 3 bases and the J gene lost 10 bases, with 18 bases spanning the gap. Germline V gene data show CDR1 as ENHRY and CDR2 as SYGVKD. The CDR3 covers 14 residues. CDR3 sequence (DNA): TGTGCCATCAGTGATTGGACAAGAACCGAAGTCCAGTACTTC. Protein product: CAISDWTRTEVQYF.

This rearrangement joins TRBV5-3 to TRBJ2-2, with a possible D match to TRBD1 (5 bases). TRBV5-3 is designated an ORF whose function remains uncertain. V was cut by 2 bases and J by 2 bases, with 10 bases left in between. This CDR3 region has 15 residues. The DNA of the CDR3 is TGTGCCAGAAGCTTCCGCAGGGTTAACACCGGGGAGCTGTTTTTT. It codes for CARSFRRVNTGELFF.

This chain connects TRBV19 to TRBJ2-1, with no clear D. CDR3 length equals 16 residues. V lost 3 bases and J lost 0, with 12 bases in between. CDR1 and CDR2 (germline): LNHDA, SQIVND (reference sequence). CDR3 sequence (DNA): TGTGCCAGTAGTATTTTCGGGTCCAGCTCCTACAATGAGCAGTTCTTC. Residues: CASSIFGSSSYNEQFF.

V and J are TRBV9 and TRBJ2-1; D might be TRBD2 (7 bases). V was clipped by 3 bases and J by 5 bases, with 27 bases between them. Germline lookup yields CDR1 SGDLS and CDR2 YYNGEE. The CDR3 loop spans 19 amino acids. CDR3 sequence (DNA): TGTGCCAGCAGCGACCCGAGGGGGGGGGCCCGGTTACTACACAATGAGCAGTTCTTC. Translation gives CASSDPRGGARLLHNEQFF. The full variable domain, completed using reference TRBV9 and TRBJ2-1, is DSGVTQTPKHLITATGQRVTLRCSPRSGDLSVYWYQQSLDQGLQFLIQYYNGEERAKGNILERFSAQQFPDLHSELNLSSLELGDSALYFCASSDPRGGARLLHNEQFFGPGTRLTVL.

The V and J genes are TRBV7-6 and TRBJ2-5; TRBD2 matches at 7 bases. Germline CDR1 and CDR2: SGHVS and FNYEAQ. J lost 5 bases, V lost 5 bases, and 11 bases had no gene match. This CDR3 region has 15 residues. CDR3 sequence reads: CASSPSWTSLETQYF. CDR3 DNA: TGTGCCAGCAGCCCATCGTGGACTAGTCTGGAGACCCAGTACTTC.

V is TRBV6-5 and J is TRBJ2-7; D is undetermined. Germline loops: CDR1 MNHEY, CDR2 SVGAGI. Trimming left V 0 bases short and J 0 bases short, with 9 bases between. This CDR3 is 15 amino acids long. The CDR3, as DNA: TGTGCCAGCAGTTACTCTAACTCCCTCTCCTACGAGCAGTACTTC. It codes for CASSYSNSLSYEQYF.

The chain joins TRBV3-1 (or the pseudogene TRBV3-2) to TRBJ1-2, with D unclear. Germline CDR1 reads LGHDT; CDR2 reads YNNKEL (reference sequence). Trimming stripped 3 bases from V and 0 bases from J, with 11 bases between. The CDR3 length is 15 residues. As DNA, the CDR3 is TGTGCCAGCAGCCAGGAGCGACGAGCTAACTATGGCTACACCTTC. Translating gives CASSQERRANYGYTF.

The V and J genes are TRBV30 and TRBJ2-1, with TRBD2 identical over 9 bases. Germline lookup yields CDR1 GTSNPN and CDR2 SVGIG (reference sequence). J lost 9 bases, V lost 0 bases, and 9 bases had no gene match. The CDR3 is 15 residues long. The CDR3 is CAWSVRLAGSTEQFF. The CDR3 region has the DNA TGTGCCTGGAGTGTAAGGCTAGCGGGGAGCACTGAGCAGTTCTTC. Full variable domain (remainder filled in from reference TRBV30 and TRBJ2-1): SQTIHQWPATLVQPVGSPLSLECTVEGTSNPNLYWYRQAAGRGLQLLFYSVGIGQISSEVPQNLSASRPQDRQFILSSKKLLLSDSGFYLCAWSVRLAGSTEQFFGPGTRLTVL.

The V call is TRBV5-1, the J call TRBJ1-4, with 8 bases aligning to TRBD1. The CDR3 is made up of 15 amino acids. Germline V gene sequence: CDR1 SGHRS, CDR2 YFSETQ. Losses at the gene ends were 0 bases for V and 7 bases for J; bases not matched to a gene: 5. The CDR3 DNA follows: TGCGCCAGCAGCTTGGGACAGGGGAACGGTGAAAAACTGTTTTTT. It specifies CASSLGQGNGEKLFF. Complete variable domain (other parts from reference TRBV5-1 and TRBJ1-4): KAGVTQTPRYLIKTRGQQVTLSCSPISGHRSVSWYQQTPGQGLQFLFEYFSETQRNKGNFPGRFSGRQFSNSRSEMNVSTLELGDSALYLCASSLGQGNGEKLFFGSGTQLSVL.

The gene calls are TRBV11-3 and TRBJ2-2; D perhaps matches TRBD1 (6 bases). Trimming took off 5 bases at V and 6 bases at J, with 13 bases between the two ends. This CDR3 comprises 14 residues. CDR1 is SGHNT, CDR2 YENEEA, per germline. In DNA, the CDR3 is TGTGCCAGCAGCCAGCAGGGGAAAGCCGGGGAGCTGTTTTTT. Protein: CASSQQGKAGELFF.

This clone has a handful of counts. This sequence joins TRBV2 and TRBJ1-2; 8 nucleotides agree with TRBD1. Germline lookup yields CDR1 SNHLY and CDR2 FYNNEI. CDR3 length equals 13 residues. The trim removed 7 bases at V and 8 bases at J, leaving 9 bases unmatched. DNA for the CDR3: TGTGCCAGCATTCCGACAGGGGAAGGAGGCTACACCTTC. Translating gives CASIPTGEGGYTF. Combining the CDR3 with reference TRBV2 and TRBJ1-2 gives the whole variable domain EPEVTQTPSHQVTQMGQEVILRCVPISNHLYFYWYRQILGQKVEFLVSFYNNEISEKSEIFDDQFSVERPDGSNFTLKIRSTKLEDSAMYFCASIPTGEGGYTFGSGTRLTVV.

The chain couples TRBV6-4 to TRBJ1-1, with no clear D. Trimming shortened V by 0 bases and J by 0 bases, and 14 bases separated the two germline ends. There are 17 residues in the CDR3. The germline gives CDR1 MRHNA, CDR2 SNTAGT. The CDR3: CASSDSRRHTLNTEAFF. Here the CDR3 DNA reads TGTGCCAGCAGTGACTCGCGTAGACACACCCTGAACACTGAAGCTTTCTTT.

V gene TRBV5-6 combines with J gene TRBJ1-1; maybe TRBD1 (6 bases). CDR1 is SGHDT and CDR2 is YYEEEE in the germline V gene. V was shortened by 0 bases and J by 2 bases, with 14 bases between the two germline ends. This CDR3 is built from 16 residues. The CDR3 spells CASSLGTGIGNTEAFF. CDR3 DNA: TGTGCCAGCAGCTTGGGTACAGGGATAGGAAACACTGAAGCTTTCTTT.

The V call is TRBV7-2, the J call TRBJ1-2; D not resolved. V was shortened by 5 bases and J by 8 bases, with 21 bases between the two germline ends. CDR1 is SGHTA and CDR2 is FQGNSA in the germline V gene. The CDR3 is 15 amino acids. As DNA, the CDR3 is TGTGCCAGCAGCCCACAATTCTTCCAGGCTGAGGGCTACACCTTC. Translating gives CASSPQFFQAEGYTF.

This chain uses TRBV9 with TRBJ2-7; perhaps TRBD1 as D (6 bases). The CDR3 contains 15 residues. CDR1 and CDR2 from the germline V gene are SGDLS and YYNGEE. V shed 0 bases and J shed 5 bases, with 15 bases lying between them. The CDR3 sequence: CASSVVGTKIHEQYF. CDR3 nucleotide sequence: TGTGCCAGCAGCGTAGTTGGGACAAAGATCCACGAGCAGTACTTC.

This clone was detected a few times. The V and J genes are TRBV9 and TRBJ1-1; maybe TRBD1 (6 bases). Germline CDR1 SGDLS, CDR2 YYNGEE. The CDR3 consists of 15 residues. Trimming pared 0 bases from V and 5 bases from J, leaving 14 bases between. The CDR3 loop reads CASSVGGVQGTEAFF. The CDR3 DNA is TGTGCCAGCAGCGTAGGAGGGGTACAGGGAACTGAAGCTTTCTTT.

This chain joins TRBV28 and TRBJ1-6; tentatively, D is TRBD1 (6 bases). Deletions cut 3 bases from V and 5 bases from J, with 14 bases between. This CDR3 region has 16 residues. Germline V lookup: CDR1 MDHEN, CDR2 SYDVKM. In nucleotides, the CDR3 is TGTGCCAGCAGTTTTGCTACAGGGCTAGATAATTCACCCCTCCACTTT. It is translated as CASSFATGLDNSPLHF.

This clone was recorded only once. This chain connects TRBV7-6 to TRBJ2-1; 7 positions match TRBD2. Losses at the gene ends were 8 bases for V and 0 bases for J; bases not matched to a gene: 10. Germline CDR1 SGHVS, CDR2 FNYEAQ. The CDR3 covers 16 residues. In DNA form, the CDR3 reads TGTGCCAGCGGGAGGGTGGGGTCGAGCTCCTACAATGAGCAGTTCTTC. Translation: CASGRVGSSSYNEQFF. Drawing the rest from reference TRBV7-6 and TRBJ2-1, the complete variable domain is GAGVSQSPRYKVTKRGQDVALRCDPISGHVSLYWYRQALGQGPEFLTYFNYEAQQDKSGLPNDRFSAERPEGSISTLTIQRTEQRDSAMYRCASGRVGSSSYNEQFFGPGTRLTVL.

The V and J genes are TRBV5-1 and TRBJ1-1; a possible D gene is TRBD1 (5 bases). Per the germline V gene, CDR1 is SGHRS and CDR2 is YFSETQ. V was trimmed by 4 bases and J by 2 bases, leaving 12 bases between them. The CDR3 consists of 14 residues. CDR3 loop: CASSSDSFNTEAFF. The CDR3 DNA reads TGCGCCAGCAGCAGTGACAGCTTTAACACTGAAGCTTTCTTT.

This sequence joins TRBV3-1 (or the pseudogene TRBV3-2) and TRBJ1-6; D gene uncertain. V lost 4 bases and J 8 bases, leaving 18 bases between the germline ends. In germline, CDR1 is LGHDT, CDR2 YNNKEL (reference sequence). The CDR3 is 16 amino acids. The chain's CDR3 is CASSLRHPSDDSPLHF. The CDR3 DNA reads as TGTGCCAGCAGCCTACGACACCCATCGGATGATTCACCCCTCCACTTT.